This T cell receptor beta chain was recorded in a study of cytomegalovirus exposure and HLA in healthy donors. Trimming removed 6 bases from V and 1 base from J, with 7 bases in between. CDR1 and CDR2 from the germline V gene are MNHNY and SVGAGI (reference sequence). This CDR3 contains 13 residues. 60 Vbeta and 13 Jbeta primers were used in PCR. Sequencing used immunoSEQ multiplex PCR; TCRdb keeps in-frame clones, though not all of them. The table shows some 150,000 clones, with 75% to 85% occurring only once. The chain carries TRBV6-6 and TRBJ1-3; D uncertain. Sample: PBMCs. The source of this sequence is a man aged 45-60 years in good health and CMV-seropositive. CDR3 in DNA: TGTGCCAGCAGGCGGGGATCTGGAAACACCATATATTTT. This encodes CASRRGSGNTIYF.